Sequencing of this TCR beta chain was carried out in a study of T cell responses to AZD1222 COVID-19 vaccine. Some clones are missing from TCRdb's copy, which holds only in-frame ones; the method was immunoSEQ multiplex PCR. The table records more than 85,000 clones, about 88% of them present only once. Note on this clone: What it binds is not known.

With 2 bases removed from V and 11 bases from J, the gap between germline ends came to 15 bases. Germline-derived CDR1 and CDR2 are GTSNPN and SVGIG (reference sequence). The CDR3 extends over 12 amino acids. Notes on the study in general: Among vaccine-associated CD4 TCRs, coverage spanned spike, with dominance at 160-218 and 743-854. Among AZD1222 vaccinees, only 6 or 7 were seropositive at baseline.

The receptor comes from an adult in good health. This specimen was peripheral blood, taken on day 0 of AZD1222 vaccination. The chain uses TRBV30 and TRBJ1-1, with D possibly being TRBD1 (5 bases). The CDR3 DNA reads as TGTGCCTGGAGTAGAAGGGGATCCGAGGCTTTCTTT. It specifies CAWSRRGSEAFF.